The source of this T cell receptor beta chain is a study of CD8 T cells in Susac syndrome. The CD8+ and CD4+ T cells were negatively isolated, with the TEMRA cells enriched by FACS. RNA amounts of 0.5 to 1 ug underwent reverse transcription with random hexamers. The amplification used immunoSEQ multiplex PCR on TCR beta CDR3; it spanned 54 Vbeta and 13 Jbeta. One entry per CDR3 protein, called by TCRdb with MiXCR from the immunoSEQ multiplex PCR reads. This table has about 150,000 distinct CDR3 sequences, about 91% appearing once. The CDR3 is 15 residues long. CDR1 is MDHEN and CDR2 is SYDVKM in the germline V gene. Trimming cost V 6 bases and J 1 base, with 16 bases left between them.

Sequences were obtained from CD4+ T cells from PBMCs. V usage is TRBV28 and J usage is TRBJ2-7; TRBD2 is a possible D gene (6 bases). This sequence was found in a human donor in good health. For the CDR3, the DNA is TGTGCCAGCAGCTCAGACGGACTATTATCCTACGAGCAGTACTTC. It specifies CASSSDGLLSYEQYF.